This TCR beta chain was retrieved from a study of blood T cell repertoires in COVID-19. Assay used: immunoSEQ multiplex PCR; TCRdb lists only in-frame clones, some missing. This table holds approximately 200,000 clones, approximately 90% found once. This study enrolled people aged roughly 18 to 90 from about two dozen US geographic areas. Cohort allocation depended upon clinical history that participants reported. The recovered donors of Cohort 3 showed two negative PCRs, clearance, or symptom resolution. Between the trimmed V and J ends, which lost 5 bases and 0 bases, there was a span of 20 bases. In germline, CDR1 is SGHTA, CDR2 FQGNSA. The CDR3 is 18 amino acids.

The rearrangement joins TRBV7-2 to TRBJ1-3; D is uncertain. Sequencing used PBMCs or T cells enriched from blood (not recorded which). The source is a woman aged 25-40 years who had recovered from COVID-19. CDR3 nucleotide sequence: TGTGCCAGCAGCCCCCAAATCACTGACTGGAGCTCTGGAAACACCATATATTTT. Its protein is CASSPQITDWSSGNTIYF.